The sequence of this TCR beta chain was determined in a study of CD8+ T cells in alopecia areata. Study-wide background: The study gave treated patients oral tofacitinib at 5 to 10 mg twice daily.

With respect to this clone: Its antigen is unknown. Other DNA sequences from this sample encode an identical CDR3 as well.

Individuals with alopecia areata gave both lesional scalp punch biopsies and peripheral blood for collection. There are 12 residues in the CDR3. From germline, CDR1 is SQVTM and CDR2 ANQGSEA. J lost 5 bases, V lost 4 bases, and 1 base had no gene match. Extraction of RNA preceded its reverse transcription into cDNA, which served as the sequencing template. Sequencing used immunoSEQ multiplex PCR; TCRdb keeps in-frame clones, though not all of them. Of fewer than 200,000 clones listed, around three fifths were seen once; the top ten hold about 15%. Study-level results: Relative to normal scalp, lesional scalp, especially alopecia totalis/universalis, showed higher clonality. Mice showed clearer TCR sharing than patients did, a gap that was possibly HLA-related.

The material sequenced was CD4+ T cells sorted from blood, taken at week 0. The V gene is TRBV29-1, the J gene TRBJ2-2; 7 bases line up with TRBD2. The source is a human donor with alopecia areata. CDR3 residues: CSVAGGTGELFF. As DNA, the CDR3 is TGCAGCGTTGCCGGGGGGACCGGGGAGCTGTTTTTT.